This TCR beta chain was captured by sequencing in a study of sequential checkpoint blockade in melanoma. Study details: Randomization was 1:1 between first-line nivolumab→ipilimumab and ipilimumab→nivolumab. Both treatment sequences were followed by maintenance nivolumab.

V was trimmed by 4 bases and J by 3 bases, leaving 15 bases between them. CDR3 length: 15 residues. Germline V gene sequence: CDR1 LGHNA, CDR2 YSLEER. Sample treatment: randomized to nivolumab then ipilimumab (arm A) or the reverse (arm B). None of the patients previously received DNA-damaging chemotherapy. Live CD3+CD8+ CD19− CD56− cells were sorted from PBMCs. Assay: immunoSEQ multiplex PCR; the TCRdb copy retains only in-frame clones and omits some. Altogether 15,000 to 25,000 clones are present, around four fifths being singletons, with the ten largest covering over 50%. The clonotype was recovered from a human donor with melanoma. The specimen comprised CD8+ T cells sorted from blood (inferred from file names), sampled from a patient given nivolumab and ipilimumab in sequence. The rearrangement uses TRBV4-3 and TRBJ2-5, with D maybe TRBD2 (6 bases). DNA of the CDR3: TGCGCCAGCAGCCCTCGTCGGGGGATGAAAGAGACCCAGTACTTC. It translates to CASSPRRGMKETQYF.